This record looks at one TCR beta chain sequence and its context. These data are taken from a study of preoperative IRX-2 immunotherapy in early breast cancer. Treatment: preoperative locoregional IRX-2 cytokine immunotherapy. Germline V lookup: CDR1 SGHRS, CDR2 YFSETQ. CDR3 length: 11 amino acids. V was trimmed by 3 bases and J by 12 bases, leaving 9 bases between them. TCRdb keeps only in-frame clones here, not all; method: immunoSEQ multiplex PCR. The top ten clones hold over 1.5% of a sample with roughly 45,000 clones, about 95% of them seen once. This sequence originates from a human donor with breast cancer. The chain carries TRBV5-1 and TRBJ2-2; D call uncertain. Specimen: tumor tissue, collected after IRX-2 immunotherapy. The CDR3: CASSYARKLFF. In nucleotides, the CDR3 is TGCGCCAGCAGCTATGCGCGCAAGCTGTTTTTT.